This TCR beta chain was recovered during a study of early T cells in non-severe SARS-CoV-2 infection. This clonotype was observed a few times. TCRdb re-called the 5' RACE reads with MiXCR, one entry per CDR3 protein. The sample contains roughly 51,000 distinct CDR3 sequences, around 7.7% of which appear only once. V shed 4 bases, J shed 1 base, and the junction held 4 bases outside the gene matches. The CDR3 is made up of 15 amino acids. CDR1 is MDHEN, CDR2 SYDVKM, per germline. The sequence came from an adult who was a healthcare worker with PCR-confirmed SARS-CoV-2 infection or an uninfected control (not recorded which). Sequenced input: whole blood. The chain links TRBV28 to TRBJ2-3; 8 bases agree with TRBD1. As DNA, the CDR3 is TGTGCCAGCAGTTCCGGGACAGGAGGCACAGATACGCAGTATTTT. Translation: CASSSGTGGTDTQYF.